This T cell receptor beta chain was found in a study of cytomegalovirus exposure and HLA in healthy donors. Sequencing used immunoSEQ multiplex PCR; TCRdb keeps in-frame clones, though not all of them. The repertoire holds 60,000 to 90,000 clones, with about 82% as singletons. Notes on this clone: The antigen is undetermined.

Study-level findings and limits: Most TCRs appeared rarely, but some public TCRs recurred in many donors. A few of the chains that were CMV-associated were confirmed in vitro to be specific for CMV antigens.

CDR1 and CDR2 from the germline V gene are SGHDT and YYEEEE. This CDR3 is 14 amino acids long. Trimming removed 2 bases from V and 8 bases from J; junction bases left unmatched: 8. The specimen sequenced was PBMCs. This sequence originates from a young man in good health and CMV-seronegative. This chain links TRBV5-6 with TRBJ2-3; 7 bases agree with TRBD2. The chain's CDR3 is CASSFRGGPRTQYF. In DNA form, the CDR3 reads TGTGCCAGCAGCTTCCGCGGGGGACCCCGTACGCAGTATTTT.